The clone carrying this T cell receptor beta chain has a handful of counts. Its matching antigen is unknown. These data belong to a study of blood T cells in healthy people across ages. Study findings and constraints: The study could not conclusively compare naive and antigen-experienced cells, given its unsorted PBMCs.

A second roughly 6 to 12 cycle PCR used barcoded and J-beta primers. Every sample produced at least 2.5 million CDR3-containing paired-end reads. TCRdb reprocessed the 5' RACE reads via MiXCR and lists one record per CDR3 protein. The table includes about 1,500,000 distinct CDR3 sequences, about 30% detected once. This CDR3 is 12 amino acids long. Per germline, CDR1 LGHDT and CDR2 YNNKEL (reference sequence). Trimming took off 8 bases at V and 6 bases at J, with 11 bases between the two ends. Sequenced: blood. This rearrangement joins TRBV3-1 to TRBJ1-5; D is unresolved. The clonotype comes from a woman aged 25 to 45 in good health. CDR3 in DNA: TGTGCCAGCGGGCTTGTTGGTCAGCCCCAGCATTTT. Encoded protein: CASGLVGQPQHF.